This TCR beta chain was sequenced for a study of T cell changes during pregnancy in multiple sclerosis. The CDR3 spans 15 residues. V was clipped by 4 bases and J by 0 bases; unmatched bases: 5. CDR1 and CDR2 from the germline V gene are SNHLY and FYNNEI. Generated by immunoSEQ multiplex PCR, the TCRdb table keeps only in-frame clones and is missing some. The table lists about 67,000 clones, about nine tenths of them singletons, with 1.5% in the top ten. The source of this sequence is a female donor with multiple sclerosis, enrolled in a pregnancy study. The chain carries TRBV2 and TRBJ1-1; the match to TRBD1 covers 7 bases. The source was peripheral blood, collected in the third trimester of pregnancy. The CDR3 DNA follows: TGTGCCAGCAGTGCGCAGGGGGTTATGAACACTGAAGCTTTCTTT. Translating it yields CASSAQGVMNTEAFF. The full variable domain, completed using reference TRBV2 and TRBJ1-1, is EPEVTQTPSHQVTQMGQEVILRCVPISNHLYFYWYRQILGQKVEFLVSFYNNEISEKSEIFDDQFSVERPDGSNFTLKIRSTKLEDSAMYFCASSAQGVMNTEAFFGQGTRLTVV.